Each of the 7 T cell receptor beta chains below was sequenced from the same sample in a study of CD4 and CD8 cells across lung adenocarcinoma regions. TCRdb called the PCR reads again in MiXCR, with one record for every CDR3 protein. The sample shows around 16,000 distinct CDR3 sequences, less than 55% of them seen only once. The source material was CD8+ T cells from the center of a lung tumor. All receptors derive from a female donor with lung adenocarcinoma. The CD4 and CD8 labels of this study may be unreliable.

The chain combines TRBV9 with TRBJ1-3, with 9 bases matching TRBD1. Germline CDR1 is SGDLS and CDR2 is YYNGEE. The CDR3 sequence is 14 residues long. The V segment lost 6 bases and the J segment 7 bases; nucleotides outside the gene matches: 8. The CDR3 region is CASTRAGQGNTIYF. The CDR3 DNA sequence: TGTGCCAGCACCCGCGCTGGACAGGGGAACACCATATATTTT. The full variable domain, in which reference TRBV9 and TRBJ1-3 provide the parts outside the CDR3, is DSGVTQTPKHLITATGQRVTLRCSPRSGDLSVYWYQQSLDQGLQFLIQYYNGEERAKGNILERFSAQQFPDLHSELNLSSLELGDSALYFCASTRAGQGNTIYFGEGSWLTVV.

Comments on this clonotype: A junction end diverges from the germline sequence, so it may reflect a read error. V is TRBV6-2 or TRBV6-3 and J is TRBJ2-3; D could derive from TRBD1 or TRBD2 (5 bases each). The CDR3 extends over 14 amino acids. Germline values: CDR1 MNHEY, CDR2 SVGEGT. CDR3: CAGRELSDEDTQYF. The CDR3 DNA is TGTGCCGGCAGGGAGTTGAGCGACGAAGATACGCAGTATTTT.

This chain uses TRBV14 with TRBJ2-1; D is unclear. The J call may not be correct, given that the DNA end is closer to TRBJ2-7. Germline V gives CDR1 SGHDN, CDR2 FVKESK. CDR3 length: 13 residues. CDR3 coding DNA: TGTGCCAGCAGCCAAGGTCGGTCCTACGAGCAGTACGTC. Translation gives CASSQGRSYEQYV.

Concerning this clonotype: The junction differs from germline at one of its ends, possibly a read error. J is TRBJ2-6 and V is TRBV6-5, with D maybe TRBD1 (5 bases). The CDR3 is made up of 15 amino acids. Per germline, CDR1 MNHEY and CDR2 SVGAGI. The CDR3 is CASSSSAYGANVLNF. CDR3 nucleotide sequence: TGTGCCAGCAGTTCCTCAGCCTATGGGGCCAACGTCCTGAACTTC.

This clonotype has just one count. Its ends do not fully match the called genes, so a read error is possible. This chain joins TRBV6-1 and TRBJ2-3; the D gene could be TRBD1 or TRBD2 (5 bases each). The germline V gene encodes CDR1 MNHNS and CDR2 SASEGT. This CDR3 has 16 residues. CDR3 sequence reads: CASGAIGDRAPDTQYF. The CDR3 DNA follows: TGTGCCAGCGGGGCTATCGGGGACCGAGCCCCAGATACGCAGTATTTC.

In its sample, this clonotype was seen a few times. The genes are TRBV11-2 and TRBJ1-3, with D possibly TRBD1 on 5 matching bases. V was cut by 5 bases and J by 2 bases, with 13 bases left in between. The CDR3 sequence is 15 residues long. The V gene's germline CDR1 is SGHAT and CDR2 FQNNGV. Written as DNA, the CDR3 is TGTGCCAGCAGCCCTGTTGGGGGTACTGGAAACACCATATATTTT. The encoded protein is CASSPVGGTGNTIYF.

With respect to this clonotype: Germline is not matched at one junction end, which may reflect a read error. The J gene is TRBJ2-5, the V gene TRBV6-1, with D maybe TRBD2 (7 bases). This CDR3 comprises 17 residues. Germline CDR1 reads MNHNS; CDR2 reads SASEGT. The CDR3 here is CASSEGLGGRHQGTQYF. Here the CDR3 DNA reads TGTGCCAGCAGTGAGGGACTCGGGGGGCGACACCAAGGGACCCAGTACTTC.